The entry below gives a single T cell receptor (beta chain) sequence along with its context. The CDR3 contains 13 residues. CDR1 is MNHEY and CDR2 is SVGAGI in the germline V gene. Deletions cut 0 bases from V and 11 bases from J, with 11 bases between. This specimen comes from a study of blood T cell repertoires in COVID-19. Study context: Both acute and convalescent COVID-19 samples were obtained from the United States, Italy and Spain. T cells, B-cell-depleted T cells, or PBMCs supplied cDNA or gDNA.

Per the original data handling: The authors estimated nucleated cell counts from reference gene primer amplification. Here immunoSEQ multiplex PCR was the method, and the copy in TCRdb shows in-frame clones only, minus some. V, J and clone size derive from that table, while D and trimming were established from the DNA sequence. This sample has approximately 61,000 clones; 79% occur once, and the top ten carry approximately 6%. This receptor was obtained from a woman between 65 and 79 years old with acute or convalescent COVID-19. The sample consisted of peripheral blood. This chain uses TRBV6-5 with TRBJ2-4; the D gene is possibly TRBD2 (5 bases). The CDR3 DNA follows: TGTGCCAGCAGTTACTCCACCTTCGGGGTTCAGTACTTC. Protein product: CASSYSTFGVQYF.